This T cell receptor (delta chain) was retrieved from a study of Vδ1+ human thymocytes. The study's findings and limits: Unlike peripheral blood Vdelta1+ controls, thymic delta-chain sequences included about 20% Vdelta2 and few Vdelta3. Thymic TRG and TRD repertoires appeared highly polyclonal, with Gaussian CDR3 length distributions. Donors shared many TRG clonotypes but few TRD clonotypes.

Germline V lookup: CDR1 TSWWSYY, CDR2 QGS. The CDR3 length is 19 residues. Trimming removed 5 bases from V and 4 bases from J; junction bases left unmatched: 18. The template was reverse-transcribed extracted RNA. CDR3 amplicons came from multiplex PCR with pooled V-gene forward and constant-region reverse primers. TCRdb reanalyzed the multiplex PCR reads using CATT. This sample has around 56,000 delta-chain clones; over 13% occur once, and the top ten carry over 0.35%. About this clone: Antigen unknown.

Thymocytes were sorted as CD3+ TCRVdelta1+ TCRVdelta2- after alphabeta T cell depletion. Between roughly 98% and 99.6% of sorted thymocytes were Vdelta1+. The sequencing sample was made of Vdelta1+ gamma-delta thymocytes from the thymus. Subset given: FACS-sorted CD3+ TCRalphabeta- TCRVdelta1+ TCRVdelta2- thymocytes. This sequence joins TRDV1 and TRDJ1; 11 nucleotides match TRDD3. The source is a girl under three years old who had congenital heart surgery. In DNA, the CDR3 is TGTGCTCTTGGGTGGCGAATCTATGTGCTGGGGGATACCCACGATAAACTCATCTTT. Translation: CALGWRIYVLGDTHDKLIF.